This TCR beta chain was found in a study of regulatory T cells in long-lasting Graves disease. Libraries of TCR beta came from iRepertoire HTBI primers plus Arm-PCR of CDR3 regions. From the multiplex PCR reads, TCRdb called clonotypes with MiXCR, one entry per CDR3 protein. The table lists 360,000 or so distinct CDR3 sequences, 20% to 25% of them singletons. Time point meaning: persistent/refractory GD, antithyroid drugs over 5 years with positive TRAb. Isolated PBMC RNA provided the starting material for the TCR library. From an endocrinology department in Xi'an, China, came the patients. The CDR3 consists of 13 residues. Per germline, CDR1 WSHSY and CDR2 SAAADI. Details on this clonotype: This sequence may be a read error, since a much larger clone differs from it by one base.

V is TRBV10-2 and J is TRBJ2-5; D perhaps matches TRBD2 (6 bases). This TCR came from a woman aged 40 to 55 with Graves disease. The source was peripheral blood mononuclear cells (PBMCs), collected when the disease was refractory, from a patient treated with antithyroid drugs. The CDR3 protein is CANSVGGSETQYF. CDR3 coding DNA: TGCGCCAACAGTGTGGGGGGATCAGAGACCCAGTACTTC.